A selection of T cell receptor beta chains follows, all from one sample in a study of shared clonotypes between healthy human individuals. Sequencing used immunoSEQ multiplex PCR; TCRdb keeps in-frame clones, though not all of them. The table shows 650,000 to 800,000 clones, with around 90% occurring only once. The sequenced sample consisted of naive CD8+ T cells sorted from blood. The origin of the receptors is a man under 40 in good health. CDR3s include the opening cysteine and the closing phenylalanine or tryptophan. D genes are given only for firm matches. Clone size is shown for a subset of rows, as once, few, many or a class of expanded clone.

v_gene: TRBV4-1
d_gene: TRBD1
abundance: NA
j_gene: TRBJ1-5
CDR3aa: CASSQETGAGDQPQHF
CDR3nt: TGCGCCAGCAGCCAAGAAACAGGGGCTGGGGATCAGCCCCAGCATTTT

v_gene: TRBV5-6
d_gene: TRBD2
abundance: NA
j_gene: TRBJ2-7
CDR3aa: CASSSGLVVFEQYF
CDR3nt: TGTGCCAGCAGCTCGGGACTAGTGGTGTTCGAGCAGTACTTC

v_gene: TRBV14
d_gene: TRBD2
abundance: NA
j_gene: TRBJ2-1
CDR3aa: CASSHSGGYYNEQFF
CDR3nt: TGTGCCAGCAGCCACTCGGGAGGTTACTACAATGAGCAGTTCTTC

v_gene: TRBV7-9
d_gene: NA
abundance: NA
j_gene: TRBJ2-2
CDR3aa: CASSLGGRRANTGELFF
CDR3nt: TGTGCCAGCAGCTTAGGGGGCCGACGGGCGAACACCGGGGAGCTGTTTTTT

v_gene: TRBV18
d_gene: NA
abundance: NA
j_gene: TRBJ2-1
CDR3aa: CASSLGSYNEQFF
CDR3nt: TGTGCCAGCTCACTAGGCTCCTACAATGAGCAGTTCTTC

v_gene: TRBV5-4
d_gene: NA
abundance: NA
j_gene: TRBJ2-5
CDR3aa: CASSSGTTTQETQYF
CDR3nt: TGTGCCAGCAGCTCAGGGACAACCACTCAAGAGACCCAGTACTTC

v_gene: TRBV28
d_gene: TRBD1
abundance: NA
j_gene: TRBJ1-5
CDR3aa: CASSLQGKSSQPQHF
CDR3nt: TGTGCCAGCAGCCTACAGGGGAAGAGCTCTCAGCCCCAGCATTTT

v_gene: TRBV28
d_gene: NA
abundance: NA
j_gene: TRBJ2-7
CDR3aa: CASSLRAEGEQYF
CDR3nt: TGTGCCAGCAGTTTGCGGGCGGAGGGCGAGCAGTACTTC

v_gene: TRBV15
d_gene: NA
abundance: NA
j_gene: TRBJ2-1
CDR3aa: CATSSRSYNEQFF
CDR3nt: TGTGCCACCAGCAGCCGATCCTACAATGAGCAGTTCTTC

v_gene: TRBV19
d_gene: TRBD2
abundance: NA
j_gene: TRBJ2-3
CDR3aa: CPPDPTGGRTDTQYF
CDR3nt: TGTCCCCCCGACCCGACGGGAGGGCGCACAGATACGCAGTATTTT

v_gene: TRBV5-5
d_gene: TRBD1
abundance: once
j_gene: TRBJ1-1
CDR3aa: CASSYPGQGFEAFF
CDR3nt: TGTGCCAGCAGCTATCCGGGACAGGGTTTTGAAGCTTTCTTT

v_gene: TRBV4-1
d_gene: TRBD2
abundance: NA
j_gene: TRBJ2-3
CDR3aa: CASSQVGLAGTDTQYF
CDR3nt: TGCGCCAGCAGCCAAGTGGGGCTAGCGGGCACAGATACGCAGTATTTT

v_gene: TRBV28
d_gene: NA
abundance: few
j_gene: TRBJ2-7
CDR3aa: CASKQSHSYEQYF
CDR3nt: TGTGCCAGCAAGCAGTCCCACTCCTACGAGCAGTACTTC

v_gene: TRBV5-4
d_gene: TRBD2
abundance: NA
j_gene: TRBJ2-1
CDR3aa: CASTFSGYNEQFF
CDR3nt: TGTGCCAGCACCTTTAGCGGGTACAATGAGCAGTTCTTC

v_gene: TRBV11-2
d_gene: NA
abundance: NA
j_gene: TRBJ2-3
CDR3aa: CASSLLPPGTDTQYF
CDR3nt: TGTGCCAGCAGCTTATTACCCCCTGGCACAGATACGCAGTATTTT

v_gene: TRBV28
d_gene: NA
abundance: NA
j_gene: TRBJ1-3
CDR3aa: CASTLGGLNSGNTIYF
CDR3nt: TGTGCCAGCACTCTCGGGGGGCTTAACTCTGGAAACACCATATATTTT

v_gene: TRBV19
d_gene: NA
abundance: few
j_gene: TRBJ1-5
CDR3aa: CASSISGVVQPQHF
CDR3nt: TGTGCCAGTAGTATTAGCGGGGTTGTACAGCCCCAGCATTTT

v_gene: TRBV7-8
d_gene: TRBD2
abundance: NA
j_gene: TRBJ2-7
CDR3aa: CASSFDSPAGDEQYF
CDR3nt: TGTGCCAGCAGTTTTGACAGCCCCGCGGGGGACGAGCAGTACTTC

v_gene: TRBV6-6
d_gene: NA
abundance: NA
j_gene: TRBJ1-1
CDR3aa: CASSSGLTEAFF
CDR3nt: TGTGCCAGCAGCTCAGGACTTACGGAAGCTTTCTTT

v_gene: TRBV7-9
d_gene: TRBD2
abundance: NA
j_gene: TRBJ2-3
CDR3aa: CASSWTSGRKVDTQYF
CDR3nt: TGTGCCAGCAGCTGGACTAGCGGGAGGAAGGTAGATACGCAGTATTTT

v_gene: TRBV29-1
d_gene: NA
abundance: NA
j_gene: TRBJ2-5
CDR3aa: CSVEDSNPGSETQYF
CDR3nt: TGCAGCGTTGAAGATTCTAACCCGGGAAGCGAGACCCAGTACTTC

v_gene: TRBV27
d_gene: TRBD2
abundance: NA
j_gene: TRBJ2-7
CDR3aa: CASSLSAGAGPLYEQYF
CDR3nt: TGTGCCAGCAGTTTATCAGCGGGGGCCGGCCCCCTCTACGAGCAGTACTTC

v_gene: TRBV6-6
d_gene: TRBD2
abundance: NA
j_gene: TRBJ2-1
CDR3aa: CASSSLAGEDNEQFF
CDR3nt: TGTGCCAGCAGTTCACTAGCGGGAGAGGACAATGAGCAGTTCTTC

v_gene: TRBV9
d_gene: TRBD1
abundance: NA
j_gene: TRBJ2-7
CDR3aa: CASSQTGFPSDEQYF
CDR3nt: TGTGCCAGCAGCCAGACAGGGTTCCCCTCGGACGAGCAGTACTTC

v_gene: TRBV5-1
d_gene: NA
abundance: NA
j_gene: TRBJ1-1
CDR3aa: CASSDRDTGGTEAFF
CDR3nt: TGCGCCAGCAGCGACCGGGACACCGGGGGGACTGAAGCTTTCTTT

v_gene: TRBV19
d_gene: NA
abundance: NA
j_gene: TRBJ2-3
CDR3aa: CASSIDSASQDTQYF
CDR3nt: TGTGCCAGTAGTATAGATTCAGCTAGTCAGGATACGCAGTATTTT

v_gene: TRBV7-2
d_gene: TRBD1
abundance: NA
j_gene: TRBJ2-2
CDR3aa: CASSLGPGTGLYGELFF
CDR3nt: TGTGCCAGCAGCTTAGGCCCCGGGACAGGCCTATACGGGGAGCTGTTTTTT

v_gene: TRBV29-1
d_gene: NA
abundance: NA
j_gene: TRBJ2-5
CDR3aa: CSVEGLRETQYF
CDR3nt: TGCAGCGTTGAAGGCCTCCGAGAGACCCAGTACTTC

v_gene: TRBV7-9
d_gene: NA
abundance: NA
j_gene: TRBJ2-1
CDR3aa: CASSGSASSYNEQFF
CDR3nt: TGTGCCAGCAGCGGATCAGCGAGCTCCTACAATGAGCAGTTCTTC

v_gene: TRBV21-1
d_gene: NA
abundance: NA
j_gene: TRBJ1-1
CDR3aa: CASTARQNTEAFF
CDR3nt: TGTGCCAGCACCGCTCGACAGAACACTGAAGCTTTCTTT

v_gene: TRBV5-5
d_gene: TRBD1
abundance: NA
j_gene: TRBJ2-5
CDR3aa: CASSPRTGLETQYF
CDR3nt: TGTGCCAGCAGCCCTAGGACAGGGCTAGAGACCCAGTACTTC